This T cell receptor beta chain was sequenced during a study of cytomegalovirus exposure and HLA in healthy donors (dated by TCRdb to 2016 to 2017). Regarding the research as a whole: In an earlier analysis of some 610 of the donors, 276 Gb of sequence data and some 100 million unique TCR beta sequences from 150 million to 200 million T cells were reported. An early release covering 500 to 750 HLA-typed donors comprised 250 to 350 gigabases of sequencing data and roughly 86 million unique TCR sequences. Of the roughly 390 genotyped donors, more than 75% were placed in the genetic ancestry cluster associated with self-reported Caucasian donors. The study aimed to test whether cataloging public T cell receptors could reveal signatures of past pathogen exposure. The study used immunosequencing to profile the T cell repertoires of 670 or so subjects and linked those repertoires to cytomegalovirus serostatus. Along with the approximately 600-subject first cohort, a separate validation cohort of roughly 110 different subjects was used. The study combined high-throughput TCR immunosequencing, statistical association of individual TCRs with disease status, and machine learning to predict cytomegalovirus infection status. A later analysis re-examined previously published TCR beta repertoires from hundreds of donors and added high-resolution HLA genotyping to investigate patterns of TCR occurrence. Rather than using new phenotypic data, the later analysis identified candidate immune exposures from TCR beta sequences and from how often those sequences occurred across donors. An earlier analysis of 587 of the donors applied high-throughput TCR beta sequencing to assess whether each TCR beta V gene segment acted as functional or pseudogenic. Donor age, sex, ethnicity and CMV serostatus were collected together with the repertoire data. In a later genetic analysis, genome-wide SNP genotypes for 398 of the 666 donors were used, and that subset was treated as a discovery cohort. All discovery cohort repertoires had been generated using a single sequencing platform. Both class I and class II loci were covered by HLA typing, at four-digit resolution. The number of typed donors differed by locus: 629-630 for A, B, C, DRB1 and DQB1; some 500 for DQA1; approximately 600 for DPA1; and about 470 for DPB1. A few DR-DQ haplotypes were handled as single units for association and clustering because linkage in the cohort was strong. Across approximately 420 genotyped donors of the cohort, an average of approximately 240,000 unique TCR beta nucleotide sequences per donor were sequenced, and roughly a sixth of those sequences were non-productive. What the authors observed across the whole study: V-gene and J-gene trimming of TCR beta chains was associated with a missense DCLRE1C variant in a later genetic analysis, and the association was replicated in an independent cohort. According to a later analysis, most CMV-associated TCR beta chains appeared to be HLA-restricted, and the HLA associations seemed to be driven largely by CMV exposure. In a later analysis, the rate of TCR association differed among HLA loci, with DRB1 alleles having the most associated TCRs and HLA-C alleles having the fewest. According to a later genetic analysis, donors in an Asian-associated ancestry cluster had fewer N-insertions in productive TCRs than the roughly 670-donor mean. Linkage disequilibrium might explain the correlated functional status among segregating V segments, but an unknown experimental factor could not be excluded. Because some donors lacked HLA typing at each locus, the association tests relied only on the typed subset. Because the 87-base-pair reads could not distinguish some IMGT-functional V segments, including TRBV6-2 and TRBV6-3, those segments were excluded. The study listed approximately 150 TCR beta chains as associated with cytomegalovirus. Compared with equally common non-associated chains, HLA-associated TCR beta chains in a later analysis were more clonally expanded and had lower generation probabilities. The authors suggested that the approach could potentially be generalized to other disease states and immunological phenotypes. This cohort had only TCR beta chains sequenced, and the lack of alpha or paired-chain data limited which features could be detected. Cytomegalovirus status was reported to be diagnosed by the classifier with high specificity and sensitivity in both the original and validation cohorts. The earlier analysis of fewer than 750 of the donors excluded roughly 16 rarely observed V segments, including chromosome 9 orphons, because counts were too low. While some public TCRs were present in many individuals, most TCR sequences turned up only very rarely across donors. Sequencing depth was assumed to be roughly uniform across donors in the presence/absence analyses, though that assumption may not hold. A later analysis associated 16,951 TCR beta sequences with specific HLA alleles at a false discovery rate of 0.05. A few of the identified cytomegalovirus-associated TCR beta chains were confirmed in vitro to be specific for cytomegalovirus antigens. A further reported finding was that TCR beta sequences accurately predicted the HLA-A and HLA-B alleles for most subjects in the first cohort. According to a later analysis, parvovirus B19, influenza, CMV and Epstein-Barr virus appeared linked to several top co-occurrence clusters. Broadly in line with IMGT annotations, most TCR beta V segments showed up in productive rearrangements about 87% or about 30% of the time in an earlier analysis of 587 of the donors. Assigning TCR associations to individual alleles was difficult when HLA alleles, especially DR and DQ, strongly co-occurred. For the cohort, immune exposure information was limited to CMV serostatus. A cluster of highly shared sequence variants was judged likely to represent a technical artifact of the sequencing pipeline.

The protocol used for the library was the immunoSEQ multiplex PCR assay. For the multiplex PCR, a mixture combining 60 forward primers for TCR Vbeta segments and 13 reverse primers for TCR Jbeta segments was used. Amplification of the CDR3 region of rearranged TCR beta genes was performed with a multiplex PCR assay on genomic DNA. The Illumina HiSeq System was used to sequence the amplified TCR beta libraries as 87-base-pair reads. The original methods were these. In a later analysis, some 80 million unique TCR beta chains were counted across the roughly 670 repertoires, and around 10 million of these chains were shared by at least two donors. Raw reads were error-corrected and collapsed into unique sequences with a nearest-neighbor algorithm that merged closely related sequences to remove PCR and sequencing errors. To assign V, D and J gene segments, CDR3 sequences were aligned to IMGT reference sequences. For a sequence to be retained, a match of at least six nucleotides was required to both a V gene segment and a J gene segment. Rearrangements were classified as productive when the CDR3 lacked stop codons and remained in frame with V and J, and all other rearrangements were classified as non-productive. Following IMGT convention, CDR3 was defined as the stretch from the second conserved V-encoded cysteine up to the conserved J-encoded phenylalanine. Sequences without an unambiguous match to a single V gene segment were excluded from the earlier analysis of approximately 560 of the donors. An earlier analysis of 500 to 600 of the donors classified V segments as functional when productive rearrangements were above 56.7% and as segregating when the standard deviation between donors was above 5%. A statistical classification framework was developed to diagnose cytomegalovirus status using the catalog of TCR beta chain sequences. V and J gene assignment, in a later analysis, came from comparing TCR nucleotide sequences with IMGT/GENE-DB human TR gene sequences. In a later analysis, CDR3 sequences and most-parsimonious VDJ recombination scenarios were assigned using the TCRdist pipeline. In a later analysis, each TCR beta chain was defined by its CDR3 amino acid sequence together with its V-gene family, and reads without a unique V-gene family were excluded. To address suspected cross-contamination and a sequencing artifact, a later analysis removed approximately 600 highly shared, low-generation-probability nucleotide sequences. For each public chain, a later analysis derived a clonal expansion index from normalized ranks of inferred template counts within each repertoire. In a later analysis, generation probabilities were computed using a VDJ recombination model fitted to out-of-frame rearrangements, and the results were checked against IGoR. In a later analysis, TCR-TCR, TCR-HLA and TCR-CMV co-occurrence was scored with hypergeometric tests, and a repertoire-size bias correction was applied to TCR pairs. To estimate false discovery rates, a later analysis permuted the HLA or CMV assignments 20 times. In a later analysis, co-occurring TCRs were grouped using DBSCAN, with TCRdist sequence similarity added in when clustering inside HLA-allele-positive subsets. Co-occurrence clustering excluded repertoires with fewer than 30,000 or more than 120,000 public chains, plus five with anomalous nucleotide sharing. In TCRdb, the immuneACCESS table is reduced to in-frame sequences with V and J assigned. These tables do not hold every clone; where another copy was compared, an unresolved V gene accounts for under half, and the others remain unexplained. The V and J calls and clone size come from that table; D and trimming were worked out from the DNA. The table for this sample lists about 170,000 clones; 82% of them were counted only once. Less than 1.6% of the sample belongs to the ten largest clones.

Germline trimming: 4 bases from V, 1 base from J; junction bases outside gene matches: 8. Reading from cysteine to phenylalanine, the CDR3 counts 16 amino acids. Only the CDR3 DNA stays, 48 bases, in frame from base 1. For CDR1 and CDR2, the germline V gene lists SGHRS and YFSETQ. This clone was detected a few times. What this receptor recognizes is not known. Nothing much larger sits one base from this clone, and base qualities are not available. In total, roughly 670 healthy bone marrow donors made up the cohort. At the time of sampling, every cohort member was nominally healthy, though immune exposures that went unrecorded were likely present. The donor tested CMV seropositive, placing the donor among the roughly 300 seropositive members of the cohort. Every donor gave a peripheral blood sample, and the peripheral blood mononuclear cells from that sample were used for TCR beta sequencing. Genomic DNA extraction from the blood cell samples was performed with the Qiagen DNeasy Blood Extraction Kit.

The specimen was PBMCs. This receptor was identified in a girl aged 5-17 years in good health and CMV-seropositive. The chain joins TRBV5-1 to TRBJ1-3, with 7 bases in between that match TRBD1. The bases are TGCGCCAGCAGCCCTATGTTGACAGGGTCTGGAAACACCATATATTTT. Its product reads: CASSPMLTGSGNTIYF.